A selection of T cell receptor beta chains follows, all from one sample in a study of cytomegalovirus exposure and HLA in healthy donors. Sequenced by immunoSEQ multiplex PCR; TCRdb stores in-frame clones only, minus some. In the table there are some 97,000 clones, roughly three quarters of which are singletons. The sample comprised PBMCs. The source is a female donor in good health and CMV-seropositive. Each CDR3 is given with its conserved first and last residue. Fields, in order: clone size, V gene, J gene, D gene, CDR3 protein, CDR3 DNA. D genes are given only for firm matches. Clone size, where shown, is once, few, many, or a class for clones that have expanded.

size: -
V: TRBV7-6
J: TRBJ2-3
D: TRBD2
CDR3: CASSSTAGVNTDTQYF
DNA: TGTGCCAGCAGCTCCACGGCGGGAGTCAACACAGATACGCAGTATTTT

size: -
V: TRBV7-2
J: TRBJ1-1
D: TRBD1
CDR3: CASSLFYGQGGTEAFF
DNA: TGTGCCAGCAGCTTATTCTACGGACAGGGGGGGACTGAAGCTTTCTTT

size: -
V: TRBV7-9
J: TRBJ2-1
D: TRBD2
CDR3: CASSLLGGTSGSNEQFF
DNA: TGTGCCAGCAGCCTACTCGGCGGGACTAGCGGGAGTAATGAGCAGTTCTTC

size: -
V: TRBV30
J: TRBJ2-1
D: TRBD2
CDR3: CAWSSPRASGNNEQFF
DNA: TGTGCCTGGAGCTCCCCCAGGGCTAGCGGAAACAATGAGCAGTTCTTC

size: -
V: TRBV29-1
J: TRBJ2-5
D: TRBD2
CDR3: CSGGGLQETQYF
DNA: TGCAGCGGGGGGGGGTTACAAGAGACCCAGTACTTC

size: -
V: TRBV27
J: TRBJ2-2
D: TRBD1
CDR3: CASKARQGVYTGELFF
DNA: TGTGCCAGCAAGGCTCGACAGGGGGTTTACACCGGGGAGCTGTTTTTT

size: -
V: TRBV5-1
J: TRBJ2-7
D: -
CDR3: CASSLRTEYYEQYF
DNA: TGCGCCAGCAGCTTAAGGACAGAATACTACGAGCAGTACTTC

size: -
V: TRBV10-1
J: TRBJ2-1
D: TRBD2
CDR3: CASSEQLAGVGTAREQFF
DNA: TGCGCCAGCAGTGAGCAGCTAGCGGGGGTAGGTACGGCGCGCGAGCAGTTCTTC

size: -
V: TRBV9
J: TRBJ2-3
D: TRBD2
CDR3: CASSYRGEGTDTQYF
DNA: TGTGCCAGCAGCTATCGGGGGGAGGGCACAGATACGCAGTATTTT

size: -
V: TRBV15
J: TRBJ2-7
D: -
CDR3: CATSRKTNYEQYF
DNA: TGTGCCACCAGCAGAAAGACAAATTACGAGCAGTACTTC

size: -
V: TRBV11-2
J: TRBJ2-2
D: -
CDR3: CASSQDRRTGELFF
DNA: TGTGCCAGCAGCCAAGACAGGAGGACCGGGGAGCTGTTTTTT

size: -
V: TRBV2
J: TRBJ1-5
D: TRBD1
CDR3: CASTDRVSNQPQHF
DNA: TGTGCCAGCACCGACAGGGTGAGCAATCAGCCCCAGCATTTT

size: -
V: TRBV19
J: TRBJ2-7
D: -
CDR3: CASSKLAAKLDYEQYF
DNA: TGTGCCAGTAGTAAGCTGGCGGCGAAGCTCGACTACGAGCAGTACTTC

size: -
V: TRBV6-5
J: TRBJ2-5
D: TRBD2
CDR3: CASSLAGRHKETQYF
DNA: TGTGCCAGCAGTCTAGCGGGTAGGCACAAAGAGACCCAGTACTTC

size: -
V: TRBV5-1
J: TRBJ2-5
D: TRBD2
CDR3: CASTERGGRQETQYF
DNA: TGCGCCAGTACCGAGCGGGGGGGCCGCCAAGAGACCCAGTACTTC

size: -
V: TRBV6-5
J: TRBJ1-1
D: -
CDR3: CASSYSIGVNTEAFF
DNA: TGTGCCAGCAGTTACTCGATCGGGGTGAACACTGAAGCTTTCTTT

size: -
V: TRBV5-3
J: TRBJ1-5
D: TRBD1
CDR3: CARSTEQGAWGNQPQHF
DNA: TGTGCCAGAAGCACCGAACAGGGGGCATGGGGCAATCAGCCCCAGCATTTT

size: -
V: TRBV11-3
J: TRBJ1-1
D: -
CDR3: CASSLGPENTEAFF
DNA: TGTGCCAGCAGCTTAGGCCCAGAGAACACTGAAGCTTTCTTT

size: -
V: TRBV30
J: TRBJ1-2
D: -
CDR3: CAWSTTDTYGYTF
DNA: TGTGCCTGGAGTACGACGGACACCTATGGCTACACCTTC

size: -
V: TRBV2
J: TRBJ2-2
D: -
CDR3: CASRGTGLDTGELFF
DNA: TGTGCCAGCAGGGGAACAGGGTTGGACACCGGGGAGCTGTTTTTT

size: few
V: TRBV4-1
J: TRBJ1-2
D: -
CDR3: CASSQDSLASGLGFRYGYTF
DNA: TGCGCCAGCAGCCAAGATAGTTTGGCGTCAGGATTAGGTTTTCGGTATGGCTACACCTTC

size: -
V: TRBV28
J: TRBJ1-2
D: TRBD1
CDR3: CASSSRTGWIRGYTF
DNA: TGTGCCAGCAGTTCGCGGACAGGGTGGATACGGGGCTACACCTTC

size: -
V: TRBV18
J: TRBJ1-1
D: -
CDR3: CASSPHEGAEAFF
DNA: TGTGCCAGCTCACCACACGAGGGCGCTGAAGCTTTCTTT

size: once
V: TRBV11-2
J: TRBJ2-1
D: -
CDR3: CASSSQVAFNEQFF
DNA: TGTGCCAGCAGCTCCCAAGTGGCCTTCAATGAGCAGTTCTTC

size: -
V: TRBV7-9
J: TRBJ2-7
D: -
CDR3: CSSSPSRGSLHEQYF
DNA: TGTTCCAGCAGCCCCTCAAGGGGTTCCCTGCACGAGCAGTACTTC

size: -
V: TRBV5-1
J: TRBJ2-5
D: -
CDR3: CASGGEDSSETQYF
DNA: TGCGCCAGCGGGGGGGAGGACAGCTCAGAGACCCAGTACTTC

size: -
V: TRBV18
J: TRBJ2-1
D: TRBD2
CDR3: CASSPTGLAGGSSYNEQFF
DNA: TGTGCCAGCTCACCTACGGGACTAGCGGGAGGTAGCTCCTACAATGAGCAGTTCTTC

size: few
V: TRBV5-1
J: TRBJ2-5
D: TRBD2
CDR3: CASSRGGGAGTQYF
DNA: TGCGCCAGCAGCCGCGGGGGAGGCGCGGGGACCCAGTACTTC

size: -
V: TRBV27
J: TRBJ2-1
D: -
CDR3: CASSFLSGIEQFF
DNA: TGTGCCAGCAGTTTCCTATCAGGTATTGAGCAGTTCTTC

size: -
V: TRBV27
J: TRBJ1-1
D: -
CDR3: CASSLNPRGTEAFF
DNA: TGTGCCAGCAGTTTGAACCCACGGGGTACTGAAGCTTTCTTT

size: -
V: TRBV6-4
J: TRBJ2-1
D: TRBD2
CDR3: CASSMSSGTAEQFF
DNA: TGTGCCAGCAGTATGTCTAGCGGGACGGCTGAGCAGTTCTTC

size: -
V: TRBV6-1
J: TRBJ1-4
D: -
CDR3: CASSEVGATNEKLFF
DNA: TGTGCCAGCAGTGAAGTGGGAGCAACTAATGAAAAACTGTTTTTT

size: few
V: TRBV5-6
J: TRBJ1-3
D: -
CDR3: CASSLRGPGNTIYF
DNA: TGTGCCAGCAGCTTGAGAGGGCCAGGAAACACCATATATTTT

size: few
V: TRBV9
J: TRBJ2-3
D: TRBD2
CDR3: CASSVGPSGGSDTQYF
DNA: TGTGCCAGCAGCGTAGGGCCTAGCGGGGGGTCGGATACGCAGTATTTT

size: few
V: TRBV30
J: TRBJ2-2
D: -
CDR3: CARRVSGELFF
DNA: TGTGCCCGCAGGGTTTCCGGGGAGCTGTTTTTT

size: -
V: TRBV10-2
J: TRBJ2-7
D: TRBD2
CDR3: CASILLAGNDEQYF
DNA: TGCGCCAGCATTCTACTAGCGGGGAACGACGAGCAGTACTTC

size: -
V: TRBV18
J: TRBJ2-1
D: -
CDR3: CASSPGPEGSSYNEQFF
DNA: TGTGCCAGCTCACCGGGGCCTGAAGGTTCTTCCTACAATGAGCAGTTCTTC

size: few
V: TRBV7-9
J: TRBJ2-3
D: -
CDR3: CASSSRRDTQYF
DNA: TGTGCCAGCAGCTCCAGGAGGGATACGCAGTATTTT

size: -
V: TRBV6-1
J: TRBJ2-3
D: -
CDR3: CASSEMRSSTDTQYF
DNA: TGTGCCAGCAGTGAGATGCGATCTAGCACAGATACGCAGTATTTT

size: -
V: TRBV5-6
J: TRBJ2-7
D: -
CDR3: CASKEIGTSYEQYF
DNA: TGTGCCAGCAAGGAAATTGGGACTTCCTACGAGCAGTACTTC

size: -
V: TRBV5-6
J: TRBJ2-1
D: -
CDR3: CASSPGLPYNEQFF
DNA: TGTGCCAGCAGCCCGGGACTGCCCTACAATGAGCAGTTCTTC

size: -
V: TRBV5-6
J: TRBJ1-3
D: -
CDR3: CASSSTYRVSGNTIYF
DNA: TGTGCCAGCAGCTCCACATACAGGGTCTCTGGAAACACCATATATTTT

size: once
V: TRBV25-1
J: TRBJ2-2
D: TRBD1
CDR3: CASSHRRGPAKTGELFF
DNA: TGTGCCAGCAGCCACCGTAGGGGGCCGGCTAAGACCGGGGAGCTGTTTTTT

size: -
V: TRBV7-8
J: TRBJ2-7
D: -
CDR3: CASSRSYEQYF
DNA: TGTGCCAGCAGCCGGAGCTACGAGCAGTACTTC

size: -
V: TRBV29-1
J: TRBJ1-2
D: -
CDR3: CSVEGQGFDYGYTF
DNA: TGCAGCGTTGAAGGGCAGGGGTTTGACTATGGCTACACCTTC

size: -
V: TRBV7-8
J: TRBJ2-7
D: -
CDR3: CASSLGDLGLEQYF
DNA: TGTGCCAGCAGCTTAGGGGACTTAGGCCTGGAGCAGTACTTC

size: -
V: TRBV6-6
J: TRBJ1-1
D: -
CDR3: CASSRQYTEAFF
DNA: TGTGCCAGCAGTAGACAGTACACTGAAGCTTTCTTT

size: -
V: TRBV6-1
J: TRBJ2-2
D: -
CDR3: CASTLQGRGGELFF
DNA: TGTGCCAGCACCCTGCAAGGGAGGGGGGGGGAGCTGTTTTTT